One T cell receptor (beta chain) is described in this entry. The antigen remains undetermined. V was pared by 3 bases and J by 1 base, with 2 bases of the junction left unmatched. The CDR3 loop spans 13 amino acids. Germline CDR1 reads DFQATT; CDR2 reads SNEGSKA (reference sequence). Drawn from each donor were roughly 10 milliliters of peripheral blood. In each sample, at least 6.5 million PBMCs were isolated. The data were taken from a study of blood T cells in healthy people across ages. General observations from the study: The unsorted PBMCs prevented any conclusive comparison of naive versus antigen-experienced cells. Those diversity estimates obtained from one million T cells were thought to be underestimates.

The use of a sample-barcoded 5' primer and a J-beta primer mix characterized a second PCR of roughly 6 to 11 cycles. TCRdb redid the calling of the 5' RACE reads with MiXCR, one entry per CDR3 protein. The sample consists of some 1.5 million distinct CDR3 sequences, roughly 28% of them appearing once. Sequences were obtained from blood. V is TRBV20-1 and J is TRBJ2-5; 7 positions agree with TRBD2. The clonotype comes from a young woman in good health. The CDR3 DNA reads as TGCAGTGCTAGGCGGGAGCTCCAAGAGACCCAGTACTTC. This translates into CSARRELQETQYF.